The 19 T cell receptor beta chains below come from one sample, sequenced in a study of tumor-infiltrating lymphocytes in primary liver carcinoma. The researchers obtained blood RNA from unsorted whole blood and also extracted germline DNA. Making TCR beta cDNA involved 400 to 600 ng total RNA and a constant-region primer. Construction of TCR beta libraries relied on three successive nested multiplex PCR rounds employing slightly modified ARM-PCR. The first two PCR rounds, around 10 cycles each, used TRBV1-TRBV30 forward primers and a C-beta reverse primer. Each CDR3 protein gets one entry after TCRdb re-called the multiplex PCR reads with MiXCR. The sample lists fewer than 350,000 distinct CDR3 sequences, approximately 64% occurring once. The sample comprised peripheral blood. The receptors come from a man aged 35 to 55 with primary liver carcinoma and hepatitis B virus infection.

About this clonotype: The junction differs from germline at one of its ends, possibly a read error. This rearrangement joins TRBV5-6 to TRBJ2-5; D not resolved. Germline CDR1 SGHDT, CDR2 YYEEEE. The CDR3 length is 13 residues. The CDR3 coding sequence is TGTACCAGCAGCTTGGCCCTCCAAGAGACCCAGTACTTC. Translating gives CTSSLALQETQYF.

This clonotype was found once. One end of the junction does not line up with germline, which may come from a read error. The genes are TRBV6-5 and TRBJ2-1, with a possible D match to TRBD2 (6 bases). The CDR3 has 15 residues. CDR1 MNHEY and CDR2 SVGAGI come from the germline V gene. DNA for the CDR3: TGTGCCAGCAATTACTCGTCAGGGAGGTACGATGAGCAGTTCTTC. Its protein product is CASNYSSGRYDEQFF.

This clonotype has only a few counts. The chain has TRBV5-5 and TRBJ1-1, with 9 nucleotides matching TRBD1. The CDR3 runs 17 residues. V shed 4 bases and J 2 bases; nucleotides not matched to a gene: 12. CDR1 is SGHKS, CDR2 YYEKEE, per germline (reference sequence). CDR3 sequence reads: CASSAGEGTGLNTEAFF. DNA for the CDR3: TGTGCCAGCAGCGCCGGGGAGGGGACAGGGCTTAACACTGAAGCTTTCTTT.

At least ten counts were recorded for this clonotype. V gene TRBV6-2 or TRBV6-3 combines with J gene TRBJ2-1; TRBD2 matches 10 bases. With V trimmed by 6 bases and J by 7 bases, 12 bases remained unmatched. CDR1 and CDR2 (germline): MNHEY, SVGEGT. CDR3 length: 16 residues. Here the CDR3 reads CASSTPVASGRNEQFF. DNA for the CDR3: TGTGCCAGCAGCACCCCCGTGGCTAGCGGGAGAAATGAGCAGTTCTTC.

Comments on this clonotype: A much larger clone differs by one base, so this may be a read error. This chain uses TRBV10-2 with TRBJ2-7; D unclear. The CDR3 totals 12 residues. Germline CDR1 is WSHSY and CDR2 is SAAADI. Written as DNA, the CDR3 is TGCGCCAGCAGGAGTGGAGTCTACGAGCAGTGCTTC. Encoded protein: CASRSGVYEQCF.

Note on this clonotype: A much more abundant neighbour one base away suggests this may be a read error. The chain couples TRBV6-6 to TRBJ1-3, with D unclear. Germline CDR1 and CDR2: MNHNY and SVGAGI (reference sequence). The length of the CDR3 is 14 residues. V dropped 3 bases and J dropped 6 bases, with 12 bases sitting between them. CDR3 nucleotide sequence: TGTGCCAGCAGTTATAGGGAGAAACTAAACACCATATATTTT. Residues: CASSYREKLNTIYF.

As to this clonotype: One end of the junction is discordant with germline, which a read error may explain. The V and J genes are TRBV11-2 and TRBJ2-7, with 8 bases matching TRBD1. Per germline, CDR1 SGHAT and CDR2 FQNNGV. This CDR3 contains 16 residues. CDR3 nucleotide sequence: TGTACCAGCGGCCAGAGGCGACAGGGGCATTCGGACGAGCGGTACTTC. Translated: CTSGQRRQGHSDERYF. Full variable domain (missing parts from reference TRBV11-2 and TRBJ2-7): EAGVAQSPRYKIIEKRQSVAFWCNPISGHATLYWYQQILGQGPKLLIQFQNNGVVDDSQLPKDRFSAERLKGVDSTLKIQPAKLEDSAVYLCTSGQRRQGHSDERYFGPGTRLTVT.

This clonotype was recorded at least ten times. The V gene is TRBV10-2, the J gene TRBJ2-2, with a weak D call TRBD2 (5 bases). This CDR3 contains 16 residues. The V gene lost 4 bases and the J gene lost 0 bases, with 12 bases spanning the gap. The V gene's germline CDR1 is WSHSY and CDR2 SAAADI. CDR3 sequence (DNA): TGCGCCAGCAGTGGTGTAGCGACCGCGAACACCGGGGAGCTGTTTTTT. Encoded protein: CASSGVATANTGELFF.

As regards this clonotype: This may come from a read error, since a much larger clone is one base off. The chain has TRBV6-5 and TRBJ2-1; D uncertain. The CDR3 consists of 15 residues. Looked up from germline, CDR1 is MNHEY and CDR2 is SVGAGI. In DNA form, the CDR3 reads TGTGTCAGCAGACAAGCCTATTCCTCCCACAATGAGCAGTTCTTC. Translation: CVSRQAYSSHNEQFF.

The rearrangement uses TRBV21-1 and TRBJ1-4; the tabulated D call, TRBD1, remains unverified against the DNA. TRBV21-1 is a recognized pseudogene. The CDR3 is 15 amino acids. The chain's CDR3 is CASSKQGRINEKLFF. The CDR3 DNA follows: TGTGCCAGCAGCAAACAGGGCAGGATTAATGAAAAACTGTTTTTT.

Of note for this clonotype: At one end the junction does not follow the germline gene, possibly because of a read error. CDR3 nucleotides: TGTGTCAGCAGCTTATCATTCCCCAGGGATACGCAGTATTTT. Its protein product is CVSSLSFPRDTQYF. This rearrangement joins TRBV11-2 to TRBJ2-3, with unresolved D. This CDR3 region has 14 residues. Germline V lookup: CDR1 SGHAT, CDR2 FQNNGV.

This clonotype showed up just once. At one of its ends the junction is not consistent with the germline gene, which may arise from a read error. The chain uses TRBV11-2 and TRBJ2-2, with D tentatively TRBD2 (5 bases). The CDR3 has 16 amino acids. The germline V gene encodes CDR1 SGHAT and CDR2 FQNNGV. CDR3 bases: TGTGCCAGTAGCTTAGTTCAAGCGGCGAACACCGGGGAGCTGCTTTTT. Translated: CASSLVQAANTGELLF.

CDR3 region: CASSSAQAGFSYNEQFF. In DNA form, the CDR3 reads TGTGCCAGCAGCTCGGCCCAAGCGGGCTTCTCCTACAATGAGCAGTTCTTC. This rearrangement joins TRBV28 to TRBJ2-1; weak D call: TRBD2 (6 bases). This CDR3 is built from 17 residues. The germline CDR1 and CDR2 sequences are MDHEN and SYDVKM. Trimming took 6 bases from V and 0 from J, leaving 18 bases between them. The complete variable domain, with remaining parts taken from reference TRBV28 and TRBJ2-1, reads DVKVTQSSRYLVKRTGEKVFLECVQDMDHENMFWYRQDPGLGLRLIYFSYDVKMKEKGDIPEGYSVSREKKERFSLILESASTNQTSMYLCASSSAQAGFSYNEQFFGPGTRLTVL.

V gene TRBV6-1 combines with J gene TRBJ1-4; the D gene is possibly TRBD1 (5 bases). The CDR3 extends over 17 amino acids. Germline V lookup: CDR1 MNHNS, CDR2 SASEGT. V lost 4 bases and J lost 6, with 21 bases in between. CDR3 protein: CASSGWGPNLGYEKLFF. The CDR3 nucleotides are TGTGCCAGCAGTGGATGGGGCCCCAACTTGGGATATGAAAAACTGTTTTTT.

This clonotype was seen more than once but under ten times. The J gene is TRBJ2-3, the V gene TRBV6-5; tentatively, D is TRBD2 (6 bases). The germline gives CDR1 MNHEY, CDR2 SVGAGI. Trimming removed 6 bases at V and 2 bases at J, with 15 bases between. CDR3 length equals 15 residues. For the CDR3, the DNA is TGTGCCAGCAGCGAGACAGCGGGTGTCACAGATACGCAGTATTTT. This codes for CASSETAGVTDTQYF.

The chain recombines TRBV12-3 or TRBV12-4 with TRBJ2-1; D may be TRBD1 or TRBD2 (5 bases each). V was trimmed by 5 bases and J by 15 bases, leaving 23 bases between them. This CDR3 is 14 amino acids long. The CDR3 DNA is TGTGCCAGCAGTGACCTGGGACCGAACAATGAACGGTTCTTC. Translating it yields CASSDLGPNNERFF.

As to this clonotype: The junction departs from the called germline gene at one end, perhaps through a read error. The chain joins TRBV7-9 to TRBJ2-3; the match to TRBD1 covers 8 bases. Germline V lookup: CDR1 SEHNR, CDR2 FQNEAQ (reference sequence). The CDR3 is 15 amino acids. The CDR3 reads CGSSPDRGMADTQCF. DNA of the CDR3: TGTGGCAGCAGCCCAGACAGGGGTATGGCAGATACGCAGTGTTTT.

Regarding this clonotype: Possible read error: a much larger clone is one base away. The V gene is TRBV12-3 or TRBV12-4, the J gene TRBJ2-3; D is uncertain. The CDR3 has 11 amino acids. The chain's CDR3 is CASSTQVTHYF. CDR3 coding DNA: TGTGCCAGCAGTACCCAAGTAACGCATTATTTT.

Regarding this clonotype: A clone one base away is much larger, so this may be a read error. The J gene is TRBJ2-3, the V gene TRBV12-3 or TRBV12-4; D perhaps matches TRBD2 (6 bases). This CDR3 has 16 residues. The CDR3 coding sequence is TGTGTCAGCAGCCCCGGCCTTAGCGGTGGCACAGATACGCAGTATTTT. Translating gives CVSSPGLSGGTDTQYF.